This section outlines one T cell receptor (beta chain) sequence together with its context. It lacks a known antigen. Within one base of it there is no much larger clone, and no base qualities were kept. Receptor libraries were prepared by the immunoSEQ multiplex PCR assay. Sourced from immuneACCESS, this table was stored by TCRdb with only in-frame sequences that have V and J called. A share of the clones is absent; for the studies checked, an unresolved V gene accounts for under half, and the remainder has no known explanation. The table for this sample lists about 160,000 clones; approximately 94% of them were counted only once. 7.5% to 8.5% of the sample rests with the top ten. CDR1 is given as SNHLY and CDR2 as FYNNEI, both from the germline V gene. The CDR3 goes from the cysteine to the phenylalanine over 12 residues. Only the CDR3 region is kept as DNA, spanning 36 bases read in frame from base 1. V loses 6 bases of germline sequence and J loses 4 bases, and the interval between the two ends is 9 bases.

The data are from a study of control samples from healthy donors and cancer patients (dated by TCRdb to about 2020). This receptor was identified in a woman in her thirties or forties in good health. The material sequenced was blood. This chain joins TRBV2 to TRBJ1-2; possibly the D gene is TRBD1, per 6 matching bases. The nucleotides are TGTGCCAGCAGATCGGACAGCTATGGCTACACCTTC. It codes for CASRSDSYGYTF.